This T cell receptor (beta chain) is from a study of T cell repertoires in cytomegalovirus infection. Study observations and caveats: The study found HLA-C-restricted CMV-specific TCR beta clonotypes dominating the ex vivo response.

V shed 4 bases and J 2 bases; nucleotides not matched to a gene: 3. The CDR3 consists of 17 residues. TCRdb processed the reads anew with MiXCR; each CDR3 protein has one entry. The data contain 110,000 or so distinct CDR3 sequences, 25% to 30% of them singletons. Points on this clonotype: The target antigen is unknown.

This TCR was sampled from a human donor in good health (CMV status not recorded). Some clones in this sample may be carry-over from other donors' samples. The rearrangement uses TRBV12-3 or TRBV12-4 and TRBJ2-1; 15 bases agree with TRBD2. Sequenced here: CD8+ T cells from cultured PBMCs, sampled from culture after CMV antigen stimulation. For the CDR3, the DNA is TGTGCCAGCAGTTCCGGACTAGCGGGGGGGCCCTACAATGAGCAGTTCTTC. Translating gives CASSSGLAGGPYNEQFF.